This T cell receptor (beta chain) came from a study of shared clonotypes between healthy human individuals. Several immunoSEQ plates held equal portions of the genomic DNA taken from each subset. The assay was immunoSEQ multiplex PCR, and TCRdb's table has in-frame clones only and misses some. The sample lists around 2.5 million clones; over 85% were seen once. Source material: naive CD4+ T cells from PBMCs. Subset of the sample: CD45RA+ positively selected. The TCR sequence derives from a man aged 18 to 30 in good health. Some clones in this sample may be carry-over from other donors' samples.

CDR3 in amino acids: CASSYQGVNEKLFF. CDR3 coding DNA: TGTGCCAGCAGTTACCAGGGAGTGAATGAAAAACTGTTTTTT. This rearrangement joins TRBV6-5 to TRBJ1-4, with D maybe TRBD1 (5 bases). Trimming stripped 2 bases from V and 5 bases from J, with 9 bases between. Germline V lookup: CDR1 MNHEY, CDR2 SVGAGI. CDR3 size: 14 residues.